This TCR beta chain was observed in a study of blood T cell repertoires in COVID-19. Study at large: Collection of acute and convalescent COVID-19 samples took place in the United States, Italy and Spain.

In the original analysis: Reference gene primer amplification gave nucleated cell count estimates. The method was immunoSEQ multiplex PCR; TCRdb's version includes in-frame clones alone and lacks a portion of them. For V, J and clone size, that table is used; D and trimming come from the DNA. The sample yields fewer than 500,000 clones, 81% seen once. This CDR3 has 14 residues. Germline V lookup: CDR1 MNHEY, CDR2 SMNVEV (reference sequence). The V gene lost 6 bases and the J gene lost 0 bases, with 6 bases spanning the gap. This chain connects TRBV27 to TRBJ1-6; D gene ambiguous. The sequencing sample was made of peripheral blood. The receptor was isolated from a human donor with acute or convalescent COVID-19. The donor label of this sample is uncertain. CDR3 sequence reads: CASRGSSYNSPLHF. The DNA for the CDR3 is TGTGCCAGCAGAGGGAGCTCCTATAATTCACCCCTCCACTTT.